Sequencing of this T cell receptor beta chain was carried out in a study of CD8 T cells in Susac syndrome. Reverse transcription of roughly 0.5 to 1 ug RNA was carried out with random hexamers. TCRdb reprocessed the immunoSEQ multiplex PCR reads via MiXCR and lists one record per CDR3 protein. The sample shows 150,000 to 200,000 distinct CDR3 sequences, more than 95% of them seen only once. The CDR3 spans 14 residues. Deletions cut 3 bases from V and 0 bases from J, with 10 bases between. Germline V gene data show CDR1 as DFQATT and CDR2 as SNEGSKA (reference sequence). The sequencing input was CD4+ T cells from PBMCs. The V call is TRBV20-1, the J call TRBJ2-3, with a tentative D call TRBD2 (6 bases). This sequence originates from a human donor with Susac syndrome. The CDR3, as DNA: TGCAGTGCTAGTAATAGCGGTAGCACAGATACGCAGTATTTT. Translated, it gives CSASNSGSTDTQYF.